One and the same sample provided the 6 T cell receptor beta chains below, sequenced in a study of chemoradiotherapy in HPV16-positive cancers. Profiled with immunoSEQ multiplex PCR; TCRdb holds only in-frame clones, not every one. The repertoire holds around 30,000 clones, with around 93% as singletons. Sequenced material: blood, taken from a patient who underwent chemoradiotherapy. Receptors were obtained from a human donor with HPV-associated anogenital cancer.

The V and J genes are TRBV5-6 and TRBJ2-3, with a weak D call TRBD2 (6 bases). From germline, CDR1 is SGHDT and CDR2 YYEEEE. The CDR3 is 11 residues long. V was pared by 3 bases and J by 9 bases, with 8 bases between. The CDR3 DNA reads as TGTGCCAGCAGCTCGGGAGCAACGCAGTATTTT. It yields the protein CASSSGATQYF. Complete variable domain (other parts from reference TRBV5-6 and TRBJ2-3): DAGVTQSPTHLIKTRGQQVTLRCSPKSGHDTVSWYQQALGQGPQFIFQYYEEEERQRGNFPDRFSGHQFPNYSSELNVNALLLGDSALYLCASSSGATQYFGPGTRLTVL.

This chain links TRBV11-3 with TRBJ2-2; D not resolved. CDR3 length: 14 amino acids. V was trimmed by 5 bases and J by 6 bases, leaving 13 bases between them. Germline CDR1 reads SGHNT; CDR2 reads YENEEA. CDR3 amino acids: CASSPRAGAGELFF. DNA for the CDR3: TGTGCCAGCAGCCCCCGGGCAGGCGCCGGGGAGCTGTTTTTT.

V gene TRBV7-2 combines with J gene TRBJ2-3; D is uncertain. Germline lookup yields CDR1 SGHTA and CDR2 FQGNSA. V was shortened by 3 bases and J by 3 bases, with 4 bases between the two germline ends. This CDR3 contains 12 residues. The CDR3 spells CASSFSTDTQYF. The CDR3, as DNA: TGTGCCAGCAGCTTTTCTACAGATACGCAGTATTTT. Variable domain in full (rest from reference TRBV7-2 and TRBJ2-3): GAGVSQSPSNKVTEKGKDVELRCDPISGHTALYWYRQSLGQGLEFLIYFQGNSAPDKSGLPSDRFSAERTGGSVSTLTIQRTQQEDSAVYLCASSFSTDTQYFGPGTRLTVL.

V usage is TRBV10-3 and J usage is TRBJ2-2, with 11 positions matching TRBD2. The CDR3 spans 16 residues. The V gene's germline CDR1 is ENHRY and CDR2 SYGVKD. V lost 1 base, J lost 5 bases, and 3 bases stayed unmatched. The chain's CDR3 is CAISELTSGSTGELFF. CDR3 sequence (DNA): TGTGCCATCAGTGAGTTAACTAGCGGGAGTACCGGGGAGCTGTTTTTT.

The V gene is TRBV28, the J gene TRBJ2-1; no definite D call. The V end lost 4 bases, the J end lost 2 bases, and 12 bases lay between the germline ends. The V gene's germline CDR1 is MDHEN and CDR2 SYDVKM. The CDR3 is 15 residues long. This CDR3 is CASSSARVTYNEQFF. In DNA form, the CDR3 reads TGTGCCAGCAGTTCCGCCCGTGTCACCTACAATGAGCAGTTCTTC.

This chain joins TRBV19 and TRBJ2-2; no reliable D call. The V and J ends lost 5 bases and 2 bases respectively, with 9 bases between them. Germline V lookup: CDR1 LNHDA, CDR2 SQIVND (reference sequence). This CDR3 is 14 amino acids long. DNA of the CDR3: TGTGCCAGTAGTGTCATACAAAACACCGGGGAGCTGTTTTTT. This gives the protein CASSVIQNTGELFF.